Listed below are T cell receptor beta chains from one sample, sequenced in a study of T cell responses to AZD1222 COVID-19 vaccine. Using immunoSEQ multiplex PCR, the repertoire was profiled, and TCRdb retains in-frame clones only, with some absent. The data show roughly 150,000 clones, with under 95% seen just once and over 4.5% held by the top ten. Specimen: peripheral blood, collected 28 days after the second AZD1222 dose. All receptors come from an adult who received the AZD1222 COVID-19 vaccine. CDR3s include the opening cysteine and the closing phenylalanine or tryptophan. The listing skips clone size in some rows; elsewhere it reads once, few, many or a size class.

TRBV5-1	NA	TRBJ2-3	CASNLAGTTDTQYF
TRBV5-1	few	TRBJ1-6	CASSGAAGGNSPLHF
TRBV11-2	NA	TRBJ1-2	CASSLEGAYGYTF
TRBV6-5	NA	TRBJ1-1	CASMAEAYIAEAFF
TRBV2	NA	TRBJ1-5	CASSEARQYQPQHF
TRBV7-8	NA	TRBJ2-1	CASSLARLLEQFF
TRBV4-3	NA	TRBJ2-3	CASSQESSGRDTQYF
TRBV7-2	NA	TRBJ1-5	CASTWGTGSNQPQHF
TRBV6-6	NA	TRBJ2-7	CASSYSGAGGLYEQYF
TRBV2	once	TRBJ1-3	CASRRDRGTSGNTIYF
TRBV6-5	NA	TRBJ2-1	CASGPTGSYNEQFF
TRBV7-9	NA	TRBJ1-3	CASSAPISGNTIYF
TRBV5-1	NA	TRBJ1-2	CASSSGQGANYGYTF
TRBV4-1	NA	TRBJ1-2	CASSQGGALGGYTF
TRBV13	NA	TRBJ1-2	CASSLGPRVYGYTF
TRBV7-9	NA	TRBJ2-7	CASTRGGTYSYEQYF
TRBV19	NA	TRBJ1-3	CASTRTTSSGNTIYF
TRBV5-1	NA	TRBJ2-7	CASSDSYEQYF
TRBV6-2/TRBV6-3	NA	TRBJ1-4	CASSYVSEKLFF
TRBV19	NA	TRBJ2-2	CASSPAGTGDGGELFF
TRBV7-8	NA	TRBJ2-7	CASSRQTYEQYF
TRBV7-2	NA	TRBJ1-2	CASSLAGGQSGYTF
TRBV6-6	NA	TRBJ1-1	CASSYSTYTEAFF
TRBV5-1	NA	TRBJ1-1	CASSLENENTEAFF
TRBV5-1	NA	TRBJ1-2	CASSLDLGSYGYTF
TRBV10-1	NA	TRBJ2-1	CAAVGLAGGFEQFF
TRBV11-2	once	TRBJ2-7	CASSLIGTTPYEQYF
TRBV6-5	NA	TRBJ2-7	CASSYSRGQGTYEQYF
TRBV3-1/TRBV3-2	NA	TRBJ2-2	CASSRERATGELFF
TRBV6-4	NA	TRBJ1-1	CASRDREGTEAFF
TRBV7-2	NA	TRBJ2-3	CASSLRETGPDTQYF
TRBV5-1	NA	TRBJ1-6	CASSLAGKDSPLHF
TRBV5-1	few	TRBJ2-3	CASSLSTDTQYF
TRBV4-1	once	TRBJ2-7	CASSQLTGLGDEQYF
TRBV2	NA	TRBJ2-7	CASSDRTGVAYEQYF
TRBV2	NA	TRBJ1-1	CASRLQAANTEAFF
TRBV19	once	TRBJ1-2	CATRDGGYTF
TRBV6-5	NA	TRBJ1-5	CASSPWVGSNQPQHF
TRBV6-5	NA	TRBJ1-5	CASNVLGAFQPQHF
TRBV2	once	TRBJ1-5	CASSPQGVGNQPQHF
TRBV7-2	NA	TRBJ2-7	CASSLALRIPGEQYF
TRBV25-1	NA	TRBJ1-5	CASSGGQGSNQPQHF
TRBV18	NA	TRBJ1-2	CASSPRTPGRDYGYTF
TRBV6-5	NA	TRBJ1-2	CASSYSGLVEGYTF
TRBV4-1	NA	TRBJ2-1	CASSPGLAGGPSSYNEQFF
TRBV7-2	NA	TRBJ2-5	CASSSYTQETQYF
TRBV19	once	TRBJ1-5	CASSRRTEINQPQHF
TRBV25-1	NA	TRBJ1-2	CASSELGVRNNYGYTF
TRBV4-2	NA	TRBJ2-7	CASSQVGLAGVYEQYF
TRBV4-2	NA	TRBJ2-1	CASSQSTGGQFF